The 21 T cell receptor beta chains in this list originate from one sample, sequenced in a study of blood T cell repertoires in COVID-19. The table came from immunoSEQ multiplex PCR; TCRdb's copy has only in-frame clones and leaves some out. Here the sample spans approximately 200,000 clones, more than 75% being singletons. Sequenced material: PBMCs or T cells enriched from blood (not recorded which). The receptors here all came from a man aged 25 to 40 in a cohort exposed to, infected with or recovered from COVID-19 (not recorded which).

This chain links TRBV11-2 with TRBJ1-6, with D possibly matching TRBD1 (5 bases). The CDR3 has 18 amino acids. In germline, CDR1 is SGHAT, CDR2 FQNNGV. Between the trimmed V and J ends, which lost 5 bases and 0 bases, there was a span of 17 bases. CDR3 region: CASSLNPRASSYNSPLHF. CDR3 in DNA: TGTGCCAGCAGCCTTAACCCCAGGGCTAGCTCCTATAATTCACCCCTCCACTTT. The full variable domain, completed using reference TRBV11-2 and TRBJ1-6, is EAGVAQSPRYKIIEKRQSVAFWCNPISGHATLYWYQQILGQGPKLLIQFQNNGVVDDSQLPKDRFSAERLKGVDSTLKIQPAKLEDSAVYLCASSLNPRASSYNSPLHFGNGTRLTVT.

A few counts support this clone. This rearrangement joins TRBV10-2 to TRBJ1-5; 7 bases are a match to TRBD1. The CDR3 is 15 residues long. With 6 bases clipped from V and 3 bases from J, the junction kept 8 bases outside the gene matches. The germline CDR1 and CDR2 sequences are WSHSY and SAAADI. In DNA form, the CDR3 reads TGCGCCAGCAGCGGGGACAGCAGGACCAATCAGCCCCAGCATTTT. Protein sequence: CASSGDSRTNQPQHF.

The chain uses TRBV15 and TRBJ1-5, with D maybe TRBD1 (5 bases). CDR1 is LNHNV and CDR2 is YYDKDF in the germline V gene (reference sequence). CDR3 size: 13 residues. The V and J ends lost 9 bases and 6 bases respectively, with 15 bases between them. The CDR3 bases are TGTGCCACGAACCAGGGTCAGGCTCAGCCCCAGCATTTT. This translates into CATNQGQAQPQHF.

J is TRBJ1-6 and V is TRBV6-2 or TRBV6-3; maybe TRBD1 (5 bases). V lost 7 bases and J 7 bases, leaving 14 bases between the germline ends. Germline V CDR1 and CDR2: MNHEY, SVGEGT. The CDR3 has 14 residues. The CDR3 protein is CASNPTVPNSPLHF. For the CDR3, the DNA is TGTGCCAGCAACCCGACAGTCCCCAATTCACCCCTCCACTTT.

The chain is built from TRBV5-5 and TRBJ2-2; 7 bases fit TRBD2. The CDR3 has 16 residues. The junction had 8 bases not matched to a gene; V was cut back by 2 bases and J by 4 bases. The V gene's germline CDR1 is SGHKS and CDR2 YYEKEE (reference sequence). CDR3 DNA: TGTGCCAGCAGCTTCGGGGGGAGGCCCATCACCGGGGAGCTGTTTTTT. It is translated as CASSFGGRPITGELFF.

V is TRBV7-9 and J is TRBJ1-1; D is undetermined. CDR3 length: 14 amino acids. Germline V lookup: CDR1 SEHNR, CDR2 FQNEAQ (reference sequence). The V and J ends lost 3 bases and 10 bases respectively, with 18 bases between them. This CDR3 reads CASSLGEPQGGAFF. The CDR3 DNA follows: TGTGCCAGCAGCTTGGGAGAACCCCAAGGAGGAGCTTTCTTT.

This clone was seen only once. The chain employs TRBV9 and TRBJ2-1; 8 nucleotides align to TRBD2. The V gene's germline CDR1 is SGDLS and CDR2 YYNGEE. Trimming removed 0 bases from V and 9 bases from J; junction bases left unmatched: 8. The CDR3 totals 15 residues. The CDR3 sequence is CASSVDLAGVGEQFF. The CDR3 bases are TGTGCCAGCAGCGTAGATCTAGCGGGCGTGGGTGAGCAGTTCTTC.

The V and J genes are TRBV2 and TRBJ2-7, with 7 positions matching TRBD1. The CDR3 loop spans 13 amino acids. The germline V gene encodes CDR1 SNHLY and CDR2 FYNNEI. With 6 bases clipped from V and 5 bases from J, the junction kept 7 bases outside the gene matches. In nucleotides, the CDR3 is TGTGCCAGCAGCGAGGGGGCTATAGACGAGCAGTACTTC. Translating it yields CASSEGAIDEQYF.

This clone has just one count. The chain uses TRBV29-1 and TRBJ2-3, with 10 bases fitting TRBD2. V shed 1 base and J 6 bases; nucleotides not matched to a gene: 13. The CDR3 sequence is 17 residues long. Germline V gene data show CDR1 as SQVTM and CDR2 as ANQGSEA. In nucleotides, the CDR3 is TGCAGCGTTGAAGGGGAACTAGCGGGGACACCCTGGGATACGCAGTATTTT. This gives the protein CSVEGELAGTPWDTQYF.

The J gene is TRBJ2-7, the V gene TRBV27, with 9 bases lining up with TRBD1. V shed 6 bases, J shed 4 bases, and the junction held 4 bases outside the gene matches. The CDR3 loop spans 13 amino acids. Germline loops: CDR1 MNHEY, CDR2 SMNVEV (reference sequence). The CDR3 region has the DNA TGTGCCAGCAGACGGACAGGGGAGTACGAGCAGTACTTC. Residues: CASRRTGEYEQYF.

The V call is TRBV7-9, the J call TRBJ1-4, with D perhaps TRBD1 (6 bases). The CDR3 has 18 amino acids. Germline lookup yields CDR1 SEHNR and CDR2 FQNEAQ (reference sequence). With 5 bases removed from V and 5 bases from J, the gap between germline ends came to 24 bases. CDR3 DNA: TGTGCCAGCAGCCCGTCCCTCCGGGACACTCGATTGAATGAAAAACTGTTTTTT. The encoded protein is CASSPSLRDTRLNEKLFF.

V gene TRBV28 combines with J gene TRBJ1-6; the D is unclear. V lost 7 bases to trimming and J lost 6 bases, with 19 bases between them. The germline gives CDR1 MDHEN, CDR2 SYDVKM. The CDR3 sequence is 16 residues long. The chain's CDR3 is CASIGEYGHPNSPLHF. The DNA of the CDR3 is TGTGCCAGCATAGGAGAATACGGCCATCCTAATTCACCCCTCCACTTT.

The V call is TRBV27, the J call TRBJ1-4; 10 positions agree with TRBD1. This CDR3 contains 15 residues. J lost 15 bases, V lost 3 bases, and 13 bases had no gene match. Germline V gene data show CDR1 as MNHEY and CDR2 as SMNVEV (reference sequence). The CDR3 loop reads CASSFLGTGDPRMFF. The CDR3 region has the DNA TGTGCCAGCAGTTTTTTGGGGACAGGGGACCCAAGGATGTTTTTT. Supplemented by reference TRBV27 and TRBJ1-4, the full variable domain reads EAQVTQNPRYLITVTGKKLTVTCSQNMNHEYMSWYRQDPGLGLRQIYYSMNVEVTDKGDVPEGYKVSRKEKRNFPLILESPSPNQTSLYFCASSFLGTGDPRMFFGSGTQLSVL.

The gene calls are TRBV4-1 and TRBJ2-5, with D uncertain. The length of the CDR3 is 16 residues. The ends were cut back, 2 bases at V and 5 bases at J, with 18 bases in the middle. CDR1 is MGHRA, CDR2 YSYEKL, per germline. The DNA of the CDR3 is TGCGCCAGCAGCCAAAGGAGTAGCTTCAACGGGGAGACCCAGTACTTC. Residues: CASSQRSSFNGETQYF.

This chain uses TRBV7-9 with TRBJ1-5; weak D call: TRBD1 (6 bases). Between the trimmed V and J ends, which lost 5 bases and 3 bases, there was a span of 11 bases. Germline CDR1 is SEHNR and CDR2 is FQNEAQ (reference sequence). CDR3 length: 14 residues. Written as DNA, the CDR3 is TGTGCCAGCAGCCCGACAGGACTCAATCAGCCCCAGCATTTT. Translating it yields CASSPTGLNQPQHF.

This rearrangement joins TRBV6-2 or TRBV6-3 to TRBJ1-2; D remains unclear. V lost 2 bases to trimming and J lost 4 bases, with 11 bases between them. The CDR3 spans 14 residues. The germline V gene encodes CDR1 MNHEY and CDR2 SVGEGT. The CDR3 nucleotides read TGTGCCAGCAGTTACGTCGGGTGGCGCTATGGCTACACCTTC. Translated, it gives CASSYVGWRYGYTF.

J is TRBJ1-2 and V is TRBV28; D remains unclear. V was shortened by 5 bases and J by 6 bases, with 7 bases between the two germline ends. Germline CDR1 MDHEN, CDR2 SYDVKM. The CDR3 spans 11 residues. The CDR3 region has the DNA TGTGCCAGCAGTGAATCGGATGGCTACACCTTC. This encodes CASSESDGYTF.

The chain joins TRBV19 to TRBJ1-2; weak D call: TRBD1 (6 bases). Trimming stripped 7 bases from V and 4 bases from J, with 13 bases between. The CDR3 has 13 residues. Germline V gives CDR1 LNHDA, CDR2 SQIVND (reference sequence). DNA of the CDR3: TGTGCCAGTATGATGGAAGGGGGCTATGGCTACACCTTC. It codes for CASMMEGGYGYTF.

The chain couples TRBV7-8 to TRBJ1-2; 8 nucleotides match TRBD1. From germline, CDR1 is SGHVS and CDR2 FQNEAQ. The CDR3 runs 16 residues. V gave up 1 base and J gave up 0 bases; unmatched junction bases: 4. CDR3 loop: CASSLDRGSTNYGYTF. The DNA for the CDR3 is TGTGCCAGCAGCTTAGACAGGGGGTCGACTAACTATGGCTACACCTTC.

The CDR3 nucleotides read TGTGCCAGCAGCCAAAGACAGGGTGAGACCCAGTACTTC. Translation gives CASSQRQGETQYF. The rearrangement joins TRBV3-1 (or the pseudogene TRBV3-2) to TRBJ2-5; 7 bases line up with TRBD1. Germline assignment: CDR1 LGHDT and CDR2 YNNKEL (reference sequence). This CDR3 is 13 amino acids long. V was pared by 2 bases and J by 5 bases, with 2 bases of the junction left unmatched.

This chain links TRBV6-5 with TRBJ1-1; D remains ambiguous. Germline CDR1 MNHEY, CDR2 SVGAGI. There are 13 residues in the CDR3. The DNA for the CDR3 is TGTGGATCACGTAGATCCATGAACACTGAAGCTTTCTTT. Residues: CGSRRSMNTEAFF.